Following are 9 T cell receptor beta chains from one sample sequenced in a study of TIL therapy for anti-PD-1-resistant metastatic lung cancer. This was the immunoSEQ v3 assay. Using immunoSEQ multiplex PCR, the repertoire was profiled, and TCRdb retains in-frame clones only, with some absent. Of tens of thousands of clones detected, more than 60% appear once; the ten largest clones hold 4.5% to 7%. The time point was: pre-treatment sample, taken before nivolumab and TIL therapy. Sequenced material: blood, taken at baseline. The source is a person aged 25 to 79 with non-small cell lung cancer.

The rearrangement uses TRBV11-2 and TRBJ2-3; 7 bases match TRBD1. The CDR3 spans 16 residues. CDR1 is SGHAT, CDR2 FQNNGV, per germline. Germline trimming cut 5 bases from V and 3 bases from J; bases unmatched to any gene: 11. CDR3 amino acids: CASSIRGRGVTDTQYF. The CDR3 DNA reads as TGTGCCAGCAGCATTAGGGGGCGCGGCGTTACAGATACGCAGTATTTT.

The chain is built from TRBV28 and TRBJ1-1; D unresolved. The V end was cut by 4 bases, the J end by 7 bases, with 13 bases between. Germline-derived CDR1 and CDR2 are MDHEN and SYDVKM. This CDR3 is 13 amino acids long. The CDR3, as DNA: TGTGCCAGCAGTTCCCCCTCCTTAGGTGAAGCTTTCTTT. Translation gives CASSSPSLGEAFF.

The chain combines TRBV20-1 with TRBJ2-7, with D hard to call. This CDR3 is 11 amino acids long. The V gene's germline CDR1 is DFQATT and CDR2 SNEGSKA (reference sequence). V dropped 6 bases and J dropped 4 bases, with 10 bases sitting between them. The CDR3 coding sequence is TGCAGTGCACCAGACCCGTACGAGCAGTACTTC. This encodes CSAPDPYEQYF.

This clone was seen a handful of times. J is TRBJ1-5 and V is TRBV28, with TRBD1 identical over 7 bases. The trim removed 6 bases at V and 4 bases at J, leaving 12 bases unmatched. The CDR3 length is 16 residues. Germline V gene lookup returns CDR1 MDHEN and CDR2 SYDVKM. In nucleotides, the CDR3 is TGTGCCAGCAGCTGGGATCCGGGACAGACAAATCAGCCCCAGCATTTT. Translated, it gives CASSWDPGQTNQPQHF. Complete variable domain (other parts from reference TRBV28 and TRBJ1-5): DVKVTQSSRYLVKRTGEKVFLECVQDMDHENMFWYRQDPGLGLRLIYFSYDVKMKEKGDIPEGYSVSREKKERFSLILESASTNQTSMYLCASSWDPGQTNQPQHFGDGTRLSIL.

V and J are TRBV4-2 and TRBJ1-1, with 7 bases aligning to TRBD1. From germline, CDR1 is LGHNA and CDR2 YNFKEQ. After removal of 4 bases from V and 3 bases from J, the junction contained 8 bases not matched to a gene. The CDR3 has 15 amino acids. The CDR3 sequence: CASSRRGDRYTEAFF. The CDR3 DNA sequence: TGTGCCAGCAGCCGCAGGGGGGATAGGTACACTGAAGCTTTCTTT.

J is TRBJ1-5 and V is TRBV28, with 9 bases matching TRBD1. This CDR3 is built from 15 residues. The V gene end was trimmed by 4 bases and the J gene end by 2 bases; junction bases not matched to a gene: 3. Germline assignment: CDR1 MDHEN and CDR2 SYDVKM. CDR3 coding DNA: TGTGCCAGCAGTTACCGGGACAGGGGCAATCAGCCCCAGCATTTT. It codes for CASSYRDRGNQPQHF.

This chain joins TRBV6-6 and TRBJ2-3, with 14 bases lining up with TRBD2. This CDR3 spans 15 amino acids. V dropped 4 bases and J dropped 7; count of bases not matched to a gene: 4. Germline V gene data show CDR1 as MNHNY and CDR2 as SVGAGI (reference sequence). CDR3 protein: CASSSTSGGAYTQYF. Here the CDR3 DNA reads TGTGCCAGCAGTTCGACTAGCGGGGGGGCGTATACGCAGTATTTT.

The chain uses TRBV11-3 and TRBJ2-5; D is possibly TRBD1 (5 bases). The end of the DNA fits TRBJ2-7 better, so the J call may be wrong. CDR3 size: 15 residues. Per germline, CDR1 SGHNT and CDR2 YENEEA. The CDR3 sequence: CASTPVSQGKYEQYF. DNA for the CDR3: TGTGCCAGCACCCCTGTCTCGCAGGGAAAGTACGAGCAGTACTTC.

The chain carries TRBV5-6 and TRBJ2-3; D may be TRBD2 (7 bases). The CDR3 has 14 residues. Trimming stripped 0 bases from V and 10 bases from J, with 15 bases between. The germline V gene has CDR1 SGHDT and CDR2 YYEEEE. CDR3 DNA: TGTGCCAGCAGCTTGGCGGGGGGCGCCTCTTCGCAGTATTTT. Translating gives CASSLAGGASSQYF.